Shown below are 4 T cell receptor beta chains from a single sample sequenced in a study of shared clonotypes between healthy human individuals. The assay was immunoSEQ multiplex PCR, and TCRdb's table has in-frame clones only and misses some. The table lists hundreds of thousands of clones, roughly 95% of them singletons. Naive CD8 isolation took CD45RO-negative cells positively selected for CCR7 and excluded terminally differentiated effector memory CD45RA+ cells. Input material: naive CD8+ T cells sorted from blood. The receptors originated from a woman in her 30s in good health.

The rearrangement links TRBV6-5 to TRBJ1-1; D call uncertain. Germline loops: CDR1 MNHEY, CDR2 SVGAGI. The CDR3 consists of 15 residues. Trimming left V 7 bases short and J 5 bases short, with 20 bases between. In DNA form, the CDR3 reads TGTGCCAGCACCCAAGGATGGCGCTTTGGAACTGAAGCTTTCTTT. This sequence encodes CASTQGWRFGTEAFF.

J is TRBJ1-1 and V is TRBV27; 7 bases are a match to TRBD1. Germline lookup yields CDR1 MNHEY and CDR2 SMNVEV (reference sequence). The CDR3 contains 14 residues. The ends lost 7 bases at V and 0 bases at J; junction bases unmatched: 5. The CDR3 loop reads CASTGGQLNTEAFF. CDR3 sequence (DNA): TGTGCCAGCACAGGGGGACAATTGAACACTGAAGCTTTCTTT.

The chain has TRBV2 and TRBJ2-7; possibly TRBD1 for D (6 bases). The germline V gene has CDR1 SNHLY and CDR2 FYNNEI. Deletions cut 1 base from V and 2 bases from J, with 9 bases between. The CDR3 covers 14 residues. The DNA for the CDR3 is TGTGCCAGCAGTGAAGTACCAGGGGCCTACGAGCAGTACTTC. Its protein product is CASSEVPGAYEQYF.

This chain joins TRBV27 and TRBJ2-7; tentative D call: TRBD1 (6 bases). Germline values: CDR1 MNHEY, CDR2 SMNVEV (reference sequence). The CDR3 runs to 16 residues. The V gene lost 4 bases and the J gene lost 2 bases, with 18 bases spanning the gap. For the CDR3, the DNA is TGTGCCAGCAGTTCACCACAAACAGGGACCCCCTACGAGCAGTACTTC. Translating gives CASSSPQTGTPYEQYF.